This entry concerns a single T cell receptor (beta chain). The antigen is unknown. PCR primers comprised 60 Vbeta and 13 Jbeta primers. The method was immunoSEQ multiplex PCR; TCRdb's version includes in-frame clones alone and lacks a portion of them. The sample lists about 190,000 clones; around 80% were seen once. This sample is drawn from a study of cytomegalovirus exposure and HLA in healthy donors. Study results and caveats: Segments of the TCR beta V type were, in most cases, productive about 87% or about 30% of the time in an earlier analysis. Another analysis was done later, and it associated 17,000 or so TCR beta sequences with HLA alleles at 0.05 false discovery rate.

Germline V CDR1 and CDR2: SGHRS, YFSETQ. The V end was cut by 3 bases, the J end by 2 bases, with 8 bases between. The CDR3 covers 14 residues. The chain employs TRBV5-1 and TRBJ2-2, with D perhaps matching TRBD1 (6 bases). This receptor was obtained from a man between 35 and 55 years old in good health and CMV-seropositive. The sequencing input was PBMCs. The CDR3 loop reads CASSWTVNTGELFF. The DNA for the CDR3 is TGCGCCAGCAGCTGGACAGTTAACACCGGGGAGCTGTTTTTT.